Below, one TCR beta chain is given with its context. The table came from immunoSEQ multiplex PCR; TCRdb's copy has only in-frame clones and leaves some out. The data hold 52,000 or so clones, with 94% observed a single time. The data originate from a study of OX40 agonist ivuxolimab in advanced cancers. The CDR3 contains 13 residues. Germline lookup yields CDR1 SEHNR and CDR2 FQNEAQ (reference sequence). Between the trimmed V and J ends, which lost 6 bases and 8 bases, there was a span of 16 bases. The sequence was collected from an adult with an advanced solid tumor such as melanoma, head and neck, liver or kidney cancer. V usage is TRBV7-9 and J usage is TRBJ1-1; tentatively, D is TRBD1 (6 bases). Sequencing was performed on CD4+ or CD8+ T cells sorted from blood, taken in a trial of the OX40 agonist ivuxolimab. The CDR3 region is CASSNVGGPEAFF. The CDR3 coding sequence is TGTGCCAGCAGTAACGTTGGGGGGCCGGAAGCTTTCTTT.